This T cell receptor (beta chain) was captured in a study of cytomegalovirus exposure and HLA in healthy donors (dated by TCRdb to the late 2010s). Context from the whole study: In an earlier analysis of 550 to 750 of the donors, about 270 Gb of sequence data and approximately 100 million unique TCR beta sequences from about 179 million T cells were reported. The study combined high-throughput TCR immunosequencing, statistical association of individual TCRs with disease status, and machine learning to predict cytomegalovirus infection status. In the later analysis, no new phenotypic data were used to find candidate immune exposures; instead, reliance was placed on TCR beta sequences and their occurrence across donors. Five DR-DQ haplotypes were treated as single units for association and clustering because of strong linkage in the cohort. Besides the first cohort of hundreds of subjects, a separate validation cohort made up of 95 to 150 different subjects was used. A later analysis re-analyzed previously published TCR beta repertoires from 550 to 700 donors and added high-resolution HLA genotyping to study TCR occurrence patterns. Typing coverage differed by locus: A, B, C, DRB1 and DQB1 were typed in about 629-640 donors, DQA1 in around 500, DPA1 in around 580, and DPB1 in roughly 450. The aim of the study was to test whether cataloging public T cell receptors could identify signatures of past pathogen exposure. Among the roughly 430 genotyped donors, under 90% belonged to the genetic ancestry cluster associated with self-reported Caucasian donors. Among 300 to 500 genotyped donors of the cohort, an average of about 220,000 unique TCR beta nucleotide sequences was sequenced per donor, of which roughly 17% were non-productive. Roughly 300 gigabases of sequencing data and roughly 80 million unique TCR sequences made up an early release that covered some 640 HLA-typed donors. In a later genetic analysis, genome-wide SNP genotypes for about three fifths of the 666 donors were used, and that subset was treated as a discovery cohort. Donor age, sex, ethnicity and CMV serostatus were collected together with the repertoire data. An earlier analysis of some 500 of the donors used high-throughput TCR beta sequencing to judge whether each TCR beta V gene segment behaved as functional or pseudogenic. HLA typing covered class I and class II loci at four-digit resolution. Every discovery cohort repertoire had been produced on one sequencing platform. The T cell repertoires of roughly 660 subjects were profiled by immunosequencing and related to cytomegalovirus serostatus. The full study reports these points: According to the authors, the approach could potentially be generalized to other disease states and immunological phenotypes. The presence/absence analyses assumed that sequencing depth was roughly uniform across donors, and that assumption may not be true. Linkage disequilibrium might explain the correlated functional status among segregating V segments, but an unknown experimental factor could not be ruled out. CMV serostatus was the only immune exposure information available for the cohort. Because counts were too low, roughly 16 rarely observed V segments, including chromosome 9 orphons, were left out of the earlier analysis of some 640 of the donors. In a later analysis, HLA-associated TCR beta chains showed more clonal expansion and lower generation probabilities than non-associated chains that were equally common. Across donors, most TCR sequences were observed very rarely, whereas some public TCRs were present in many individuals. HLA typing was unavailable for some donors at each locus, so association tests used only the typed subset. A later analysis found that most CMV-associated TCR beta chains appeared HLA-restricted, with HLA associations seemingly driven largely by CMV exposure. In a later analysis, the rate of TCR association differed among HLA loci, with DRB1 alleles having the most associated TCRs and HLA-C alleles having the fewest. When HLA alleles, especially DR and DQ, strongly co-occurred, attributing TCR associations to individual alleles was difficult. A further reported finding was that TCR beta sequences accurately predicted the HLA-A and HLA-B alleles for most subjects in the first cohort. The classifier was reported to diagnose cytomegalovirus status with high specificity and sensitivity in both the original cohort and the validation cohort. In an earlier analysis of around 500 of the donors, most TCR beta V segments appeared in productive rearrangements about 87% or about 30% of the time, broadly matching IMGT annotations. Only TCR beta chains were sequenced in this cohort, and the absence of alpha or paired-chain data limited detectable features. Compared with the approximately 670-donor mean, donors in an Asian-associated ancestry cluster had fewer N-insertions in productive TCRs, according to a later genetic analysis. In a later analysis, several top co-occurrence clusters were reported to appear linked to parvovirus B19, influenza, CMV and Epstein-Barr virus. Three of the identified cytomegalovirus-associated TCR beta chains were confirmed in vitro to be specific for cytomegalovirus antigens. At a false discovery rate of 0.05, a later analysis linked under 20,000 TCR beta sequences to specific HLA alleles. The study listed 150 to 200 TCR beta chains as associated with cytomegalovirus. The sequencing pipeline was judged likely to have produced a cluster of highly shared sequence variants as a technical artifact. V-gene and J-gene trimming of TCR beta chains was associated with a missense DCLRE1C variant in a later genetic analysis, and the association was replicated in an independent cohort. Some IMGT-functional V segments, including TRBV6-2 and TRBV6-3, could not be distinguished by the 87-base-pair reads and were therefore excluded.

CDR1 LGHNA and CDR2 YNFKEQ are derived from the germline V gene. The CDR3 spans 16 residues, from the cysteine through the phenylalanine. Only the CDR3 portion is preserved as DNA: 48 bases, with reading frame beginning at the first base. V and J are trimmed by 0 bases and 2 bases, and the gene matches miss 1 base of the junction. Concerning this clone: Its antigen has not been determined. No qualities accompany the bases; no much larger clone lies one base away.

The cohort was made up of roughly 670 healthy bone marrow donors. Cohort members were all nominally healthy when sampled, although unrecorded immune exposures were likely present. The donor was CMV seropositive and belonged to the group of 250 to 300 seropositive cohort members. A peripheral blood sample was provided by each donor, and peripheral blood mononuclear cells were used for TCR beta sequencing. Genomic DNA was extracted from the blood cell samples with the Qiagen DNeasy Blood Extraction Kit. Libraries came from the immunoSEQ multiplex PCR assay. A mixture of 60 forward primers for TCR Vbeta segments and 13 reverse primers for TCR Jbeta segments was used in the multiplex PCR. The CDR3 region of rearranged TCR beta genes was amplified from genomic DNA with a multiplex PCR assay. The Illumina HiSeq System was used to sequence the amplified TCR beta libraries as 87-base-pair reads. As for the original processing: Across the 600 to 700 repertoires, a later analysis counted roughly 84 million unique TCR beta chains, approximately 12 million of which were shared by at least two donors. To remove PCR and sequencing errors, raw reads were error-corrected and collapsed into unique sequences using a nearest-neighbor algorithm that merged closely related sequences. V, D and J gene segments were assigned by aligning CDR3 sequences to IMGT reference sequences. Each retained sequence needed at least a six-nucleotide match to both a V gene segment and a J gene segment. Rearrangements were classified as productive when the CDR3 lacked stop codons and remained in frame with V and J, and all other rearrangements were classified as non-productive. CDR3 was defined by IMGT convention, running from the second conserved V-encoded cysteine to the conserved J-encoded phenylalanine. The earlier analysis of approximately 500 of the donors excluded sequences that lacked an unambiguous match to a single V gene segment. An earlier analysis of fewer than 750 of the donors classified V segments as functional when productive rearrangements were above 56.7% and as segregating when the standard deviation between donors was above 5%. To diagnose cytomegalovirus status from the catalog of TCR beta chain sequences, a statistical classification framework was built. V and J gene assignment, in a later analysis, came from comparing TCR nucleotide sequences with IMGT/GENE-DB human TR gene sequences. The TCRdist pipeline was used in a later analysis to assign CDR3 sequences and most-parsimonious VDJ recombination scenarios. In a later analysis, every TCR beta chain was defined by the combination of its CDR3 amino acid sequence and its V-gene family, and reads without a unique V-gene family were dropped. As a way to deal with suspected cross-contamination and a sequencing artifact, a later analysis dropped approximately 590 nucleotide sequences that were highly shared and had low generation probability. In a later analysis, a clonal expansion index for each public chain was calculated from normalized within-repertoire ranks of inferred template counts. Generation probabilities in a later analysis came from a VDJ recombination model fitted to out-of-frame rearrangements, and those results were checked against IGoR. In a later analysis, TCR-TCR, TCR-HLA and TCR-CMV co-occurrence was scored with hypergeometric tests, and a repertoire-size bias correction was applied to TCR pairs. To estimate false discovery rates, a later analysis permuted the HLA or CMV assignments 20 times. In a later analysis, co-occurring TCRs were grouped using DBSCAN, and TCRdist sequence similarity was added for clustering within HLA-allele-positive subsets. For co-occurrence clustering, repertoires with fewer than 30,000 or more than 120,000 public chains were excluded, along with five repertoires with anomalous nucleotide sharing. The immuneACCESS repertoire file appears here via TCRdb, limited to in-frame rearrangements. These files lack a portion of the clones; in checked studies, under half of the deficit traces to unresolved V genes, and the cause of the others is not known. V and J calls and clone size come straight from that table; D and trimming were deduced from the DNA. Counted in this sample were some 88,000 clones; roughly 71% of them appeared once. More than 15% of the sample rests with the top ten.

The sample comprised PBMCs. This chain joins TRBV4-2 to TRBJ2-6; 7 nucleotides in the junction match TRBD1. This sequence originates from a woman aged 18-29 years in good health and CMV-seropositive. Read as DNA, the sequence is TGTGCCAGCAGCCAAGATCAGGGGGCTGGGGCCAACGTCCTGACTTTC. Translated, this is CASSQDQGAGANVLTF.